This T cell receptor (beta chain) stems from a study of blood T cell repertoires in COVID-19. Study background: Samples came from the United States, Italy and Spain, spanning acute and convalescent COVID-19.

Sequenced by immunoSEQ multiplex PCR; TCRdb stores in-frame clones only, minus some. Of approximately 400,000 clones listed, 91% are singletons. The sample was PBMCs or T cells enriched from blood (not recorded which). The receptor comes from a woman in her thirties or forties who had been exposed to COVID-19.

CDR3 loop: CASSFRQGWTEAFF. CDR3 in DNA: TGTGCCAGCAGCTTCAGACAGGGGTGGACTGAAGCTTTCTTT. The gene calls are TRBV7-2 and TRBJ1-1; 8 bases match TRBD1. There are 14 residues in the CDR3. Germline CDR1 reads SGHTA; CDR2 reads FQGNSA. With 3 bases clipped from V and 5 bases from J, the junction kept 5 bases outside the gene matches.